Sequencing of this T cell receptor (beta chain) was carried out in a study of sequential checkpoint blockade in melanoma. Looking at the study overall: Patients were randomized 1:1 to nivolumab-then-ipilimumab or ipilimumab-then-nivolumab first-line. Each arm's sequence ended with maintenance nivolumab.

Noted treatment: randomized to nivolumab then ipilimumab (arm A) or the reverse (arm B). PBMC sorting kept live CD3+CD8+ cells without CD19 or CD56. Measured with immunoSEQ multiplex PCR; TCRdb has only the in-frame clones, and not every one. The table shows around 18,000 clones, with around two thirds occurring only once. The starting material was CD8+ T cells sorted from blood (inferred from file names), obtained from a patient given nivolumab and ipilimumab in sequence. The source is a human donor with melanoma.

This CDR3 is CASSYQTGGSEAFF. CDR3 DNA sequence: TGCGCCAGCAGCTACCAGACGGGAGGGTCGGAGGCTTTCTTT. The rearrangement joins TRBV5-1 to TRBJ1-1; unclear D gene. CDR1 is SGHRS and CDR2 is YFSETQ in the germline V gene. This CDR3 comprises 14 residues. V was clipped by 3 bases and J by 11 bases, with 20 bases between them.